This T cell receptor (beta chain) came from a study of blood T cell repertoires in COVID-19. Using immunoSEQ multiplex PCR, the repertoire was profiled, and TCRdb retains in-frame clones only, with some absent. The table lists 400,000 or so clones, around 91% of them singletons, with about 1.6% in the top ten. The J segment lost 6 bases and the V segment lost 2 bases, leaving 4 bases of the junction unmatched. Germline-derived CDR1 and CDR2 are LGHNT and FRNRAP. The CDR3 extends over 14 amino acids. V usage is TRBV12-5 and J usage is TRBJ1-2; 9 bases fit TRBD1. Input material: peripheral blood. This TCR came from a woman aged 40 to 55 with COVID-19, enrolled during active disease. Written as DNA, the CDR3 is TGTGCTAGTGGTTTGCTCGGACAGGGGAATGGCTACACCTTC. Its translation: CASGLLGQGNGYTF.